This TCR beta chain was recovered during a study of T cells after yellow fever vaccination. Overall study: SMART-Seq v4 Ultra Low Input prepared libraries from low-cell fractions. Study-wide points: The study found a weaker secondary response that peaked faster, day 5 versus 15. Booster samples showed a return of most primary-vaccination clones (almost 97% CD4, 88% CD8). Highly abundant clonotypes carried over from the bulk population could end up in FACS-sorted repertoires as contaminants.

Via MiXCR, TCRdb re-called the 5' RACE reads, giving one row per CDR3 protein. The data show around 330,000 distinct CDR3 sequences, with 3% to 4.5% seen just once and around 20% held by the top ten. Per the germline V gene, CDR1 is SGHTA and CDR2 is FQGNSA. V was pared by 5 bases and J by 0 bases, with 14 bases between. The CDR3 runs to 16 residues. Comments on this clonotype: Its antigen is undetermined.

The receptor was derived from a man between 18 and 29 years old who received the YFV17D yellow fever vaccine. The starting material was PBMCs, obtained on the day of the yellow fever booster vaccination. V usage is TRBV7-2 and J usage is TRBJ2-4; D perhaps matches TRBD1 (5 bases). The DNA for the CDR3 is TGTGCCAGCAGCCCGCAGGGCCTTCTAGCCAAAAACATTCAGTACTTC. This sequence encodes CASSPQGLLAKNIQYF.